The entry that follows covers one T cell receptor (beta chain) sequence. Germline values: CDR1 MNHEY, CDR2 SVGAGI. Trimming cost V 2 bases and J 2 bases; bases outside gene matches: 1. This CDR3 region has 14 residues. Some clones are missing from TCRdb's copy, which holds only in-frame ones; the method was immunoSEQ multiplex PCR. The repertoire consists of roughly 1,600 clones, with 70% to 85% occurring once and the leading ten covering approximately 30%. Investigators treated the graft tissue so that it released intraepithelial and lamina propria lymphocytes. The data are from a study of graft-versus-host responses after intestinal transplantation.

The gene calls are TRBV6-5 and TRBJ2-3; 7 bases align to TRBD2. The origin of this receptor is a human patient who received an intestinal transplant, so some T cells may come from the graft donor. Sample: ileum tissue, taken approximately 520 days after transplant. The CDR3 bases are TGTGCCAGCAGTTACGGGAGGGCCACAGATACGCAGTATTTT. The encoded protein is CASSYGRATDTQYF.